This TCR beta chain was obtained from a study of regulatory T cells in long-lasting Graves disease. The time point here: newly diagnosed GD, antithyroid drugs for less than 3 months. PBMC RNA served as the TCR library source. iRepertoire HTBI primers and Arm-PCR of CDR3 regions built TCR beta libraries. TCRdb reprocessed the multiplex PCR reads with MiXCR, giving one entry per CDR3 protein. The table has approximately 540,000 distinct CDR3 sequences, approximately 12% seen once; the top ten hold around 9.3%. CDR1 is MNHEY, CDR2 SVGAGI, per germline. The J segment lost 7 bases and the V segment lost 2 bases, leaving 5 bases of the junction unmatched. This CDR3 is built from 14 residues. This sample was also put to use in a study of T cells in Graves' hyperthyroidism and ophthalmopathy. From that report: The primer set for the first-round RT-PCR of the TCR CDR3 was HTBI. Blood also contained most expanded thyroid clonotypes above 0.001.

The clonotype was recovered from a woman between 25 and 40 years old with Graves disease. The V and J genes are TRBV6-5 and TRBJ2-1; 7 nucleotides agree with TRBD2. The material sequenced was peripheral blood mononuclear cells (PBMCs), taken at new diagnosis, from a patient treated with antithyroid drugs. The CDR3 DNA reads as TGTGCCAGCAGTTACGGGTCTAGCGGAAATGAGCAGTTCTTC. Translating gives CASSYGSSGNEQFF.